These 20 T cell receptor beta chains share one sample of origin, sequenced in a study of T cell responses to AZD1222 COVID-19 vaccine. Produced via immunoSEQ multiplex PCR; TCRdb's table is partial and in-frame only. The table includes 70,000 to 90,000 clones, more than 75% detected once. The starting material was peripheral blood, obtained on day 0 of AZD1222 vaccination. The receptors were sampled from an adult in good health.

The genes are TRBV6-4 and TRBJ1-5, with D possibly being TRBD1 (6 bases). The V gene lost 4 bases and the J gene lost 3 bases, with 7 bases spanning the gap. Germline CDR1 and CDR2: MRHNA and SNTAGT. This CDR3 contains 13 residues. CDR3 loop: CASSGDINQPQHF. CDR3 coding DNA: TGTGCCAGCAGTGGGGACATCAATCAGCCCCAGCATTTT.

This chain joins TRBV5-4 and TRBJ2-5, with D possibly being TRBD1 (5 bases). Germline V gives CDR1 SGHNT, CDR2 YYREEE (reference sequence). The CDR3 consists of 14 residues. The germline V and J ends were trimmed by 4 bases and 1 base, with 11 bases remaining between them. The CDR3: CASSVQGIQETQYF. The CDR3 DNA is TGTGCCAGCAGCGTTCAGGGAATCCAAGAGACCCAGTACTTC.

This clone has more than one count but fewer than ten. The J gene is TRBJ2-3, the V gene TRBV6-2 or TRBV6-3; D possibly uses TRBD1 or TRBD2 (6 bases each). Per germline, CDR1 MNHEY and CDR2 SVGEGT. The CDR3 contains 14 residues. V shed 6 bases and J shed 6 bases, with 16 bases lying between them. DNA of the CDR3: TGTGCCAGCAGCAGGGGCCTAGGGGGGGATACGCAGTATTTT. This sequence encodes CASSRGLGGDTQYF.

This clone was found once. The CDR3 protein is CSASDEGLSFRYTF. As DNA, the CDR3 is TGCAGTGCTAGTGATGAGGGGCTAAGTTTTCGCTACACCTTC. The rearrangement uses TRBV20-1 and TRBJ1-2, with D possibly being TRBD1 (5 bases). Trimming cost V 3 bases and J 9 bases, with 20 bases left between them. This CDR3 is built from 14 residues. CDR1 is DFQATT and CDR2 is SNEGSKA in the germline V gene (reference sequence).

The chain couples TRBV19 to TRBJ2-3; 7 nucleotides line up with TRBD2. This CDR3 has 13 residues. V lost 7 bases and J lost 4; bases outside the gene matches: 5. Germline V lookup: CDR1 LNHDA, CDR2 SQIVND (reference sequence). CDR3 region: CASMGGSADTQYF. DNA for the CDR3: TGTGCCAGTATGGGGGGGTCTGCAGATACGCAGTATTTT. Variable domain in full (rest from reference TRBV19 and TRBJ2-3): DGGITQSPKYLFRKEGQNVTLSCEQNLNHDAMYWYRQDPGQGLRLIYYSQIVNDFQKGDIAEGYSVSREKKESFPLTVTSAQKNPTAFYLCASMGGSADTQYFGPGTRLTVL.

As concerns this clone: One end of the junction does not line up with germline, which may come from a read error. The chain joins TRBV3-1 (or the pseudogene TRBV3-2) to TRBJ1-2; 12 bases line up with TRBD1. Germline CDR1 is LGHDT and CDR2 is YNNKEL (reference sequence). The CDR3 is 13 amino acids. For the CDR3, the DNA is TGTGCCAGCAGCACAAACCCGGGACAGGGGGCCTGCTTC. Its protein product is CASSTNPGQGACF.

The chain recombines TRBV9 with TRBJ1-6; a possible D gene is TRBD1 (6 bases). Germline assignment: CDR1 SGDLS and CDR2 YYNGEE. This CDR3 region has 15 residues. Trimming took 0 bases from V and 3 from J, leaving 7 bases between them. CDR3 protein: CASSVEQGYNSPLHF. CDR3 nucleotides: TGTGCCAGCAGCGTAGAACAGGGCTATAATTCACCCCTCCACTTT.

V gene TRBV19 combines with J gene TRBJ1-4; D is undetermined. This CDR3 spans 14 amino acids. V lost 3 bases to trimming and J lost 3 bases, with 8 bases between them. CDR1 is LNHDA, CDR2 SQIVND, per germline (reference sequence). CDR3 nucleotide sequence: TGTGCCAGTAGTATCCCCGGCCCTAATGAAAAACTGTTTTTT. Its protein product is CASSIPGPNEKLFF.

The rearrangement links TRBV24-1 to TRBJ2-1; no clear D. V lost 3 bases and J 7 bases, leaving 9 bases between the germline ends. Germline CDR1 and CDR2: KGHDR and SFDVKD. This CDR3 spans 13 amino acids. The CDR3 DNA sequence: TGTGCCACCAGTGATCTCGACTTAAATGAGCAGTTCTTC. It yields the protein CATSDLDLNEQFF.

A single count supports this clone. This rearrangement joins TRBV7-9 to TRBJ1-3; 8 positions agree with TRBD1. CDR1 is SEHNR, CDR2 FQNEAQ, per germline (reference sequence). CDR3 size: 16 residues. The V and J ends lost 3 bases and 4 bases, in that order; junction bases with no gene match: 8. The CDR3: CASSFQGTGAGNTIYF. CDR3 coding DNA: TGTGCCAGCAGCTTTCAGGGGACAGGTGCGGGAAACACCATATATTTT.

V gene TRBV27 combines with J gene TRBJ1-2; D is ambiguous. CDR3 length equals 14 residues. V was pared by 6 bases and J by 3 bases, with 14 bases between. The germline CDR1 and CDR2 sequences are MNHEY and SMNVEV (reference sequence). The CDR3 sequence: CASSLSGSDYGYTF. CDR3 coding DNA: TGTGCCAGCAGCCTATCGGGGTCGGACTATGGCTACACCTTC.

Worth noting for this clone: The junction differs from germline at one of its ends, possibly a read error. The rearrangement uses TRBV6-5 and TRBJ2-1, with D perhaps assigned TRBD1 or TRBD2 (5 bases each). CDR1 MNHEY and CDR2 SVGAGI come from the germline V gene. The CDR3 sequence is 15 residues long. The chain's CDR3 is CAGSPGTVSYNEQFF. CDR3 nucleotide sequence: TGTGCCGGCAGCCCGGGGACCGTCTCCTACAATGAGCAGTTCTTC.

The chain couples TRBV7-2 to TRBJ1-2; 11 bases align to TRBD1. Germline V gene data show CDR1 as SGHTA and CDR2 as FQGNSA. The CDR3 has 12 amino acids. J gave up 7 bases and V 11 bases, and 6 bases lay outside the gene matches. DNA for the CDR3: TGTGCCTTCGGGACAGGGGGATTTGGCTACACCTTC. Translation: CAFGTGGFGYTF. Variable domain in full (rest from reference TRBV7-2 and TRBJ1-2): GAGVSQSPSNKVTEKGKDVELRCDPISGHTALYWYRQSLGQGLEFLIYFQGNSAPDKSGLPSDRFSAERTGGSVSTLTIQRTQQEDSAVYLCAFGTGGFGYTFGSGTRLTVV.

This CDR3 reads CASGHPRSTGGPQPQHF. The CDR3 region has the DNA TGTGCCAGTGGTCACCCACGGTCAACAGGGGGCCCTCAGCCCCAGCATTTT. This chain connects TRBV27 to TRBJ1-5, with 9 positions matching TRBD1. The CDR3 covers 17 residues. Looked up from germline, CDR1 is MNHEY and CDR2 is SMNVEV (reference sequence). The J segment lost 6 bases and the V segment lost 9 bases, leaving 18 bases of the junction unmatched.

The V and J genes are TRBV6-2 or TRBV6-3 and TRBJ1-2; D might be TRBD1 (5 bases). The CDR3 extends over 13 amino acids. Trimming removed 3 bases at V and 8 bases at J, with 13 bases between. Looked up from germline, CDR1 is MNHEY and CDR2 is SVGEGT. The CDR3 region has the DNA TGTGCCAGCAGTTATTCGGCAGGGTTAGGCTACACCTTC. Residues: CASSYSAGLGYTF.

The chain links TRBV5-1 to TRBJ1-2; 9 nucleotides line up with TRBD1. CDR1 is SGHRS and CDR2 is YFSETQ in the germline V gene. This CDR3 has 15 amino acids. After removal of 0 bases from V and 4 bases from J, the junction contained 4 bases not matched to a gene. The CDR3: CASSLGGTGTYGYTF. In nucleotides, the CDR3 is TGCGCCAGCAGCTTGGGGGGGACAGGGACCTATGGCTACACCTTC. The full variable domain, its missing parts supplied by reference TRBV5-1 and TRBJ1-2, is KAGVTQTPRYLIKTRGQQVTLSCSPISGHRSVSWYQQTPGQGLQFLFEYFSETQRNKGNFPGRFSGRQFSNSRSEMNVSTLELGDSALYLCASSLGGTGTYGYTFGSGTRLTVV.

This clone occurred once. The rearrangement joins TRBV12-3 or TRBV12-4 to TRBJ2-7; D is undetermined. This CDR3 is 13 amino acids long. The V gene lost 2 bases and the J gene lost 6 bases, with 11 bases spanning the gap. In DNA, the CDR3 is TGTGCCAGCAGTTTAACGTCTGTGGGCGAGCAGTACTTC. Its translation is CASSLTSVGEQYF.

The chain combines TRBV19 with TRBJ2-1; D is possibly TRBD2 (5 bases). V was shortened by 6 bases and J by 8 bases, with 14 bases between the two germline ends. CDR3 length equals 13 residues. CDR1 is LNHDA and CDR2 is SQIVND in the germline V gene (reference sequence). CDR3 region: CASSHPSGDEQFF. DNA for the CDR3: TGTGCCAGTAGCCATCCAAGCGGCGATGAGCAGTTCTTC.

The rearrangement joins TRBV4-1 to TRBJ1-5; D perhaps matches TRBD1 (6 bases). This CDR3 contains 16 residues. Trimming removed 1 base at V and 0 bases at J, with 10 bases between. Germline CDR1 is MGHRA and CDR2 is YSYEKL. The CDR3 bases are TGCGCCAGCAGCCAAGTCTCAGGGGCTAGCAATCAGCCCCAGCATTTT. Translation: CASSQVSGASNQPQHF.

This clone was seen once. The gene calls are TRBV3-1 (or the pseudogene TRBV3-2) and TRBJ1-1; unclear D gene. Germline-derived CDR1 and CDR2 are LGHDT and YNNKEL (reference sequence). The CDR3 is 13 amino acids. V was clipped by 4 bases and J by 3 bases, with 9 bases between them. The chain's CDR3 is CASSPQPYTEAFF. The CDR3 coding sequence is TGTGCCAGCAGCCCGCAGCCGTACACTGAAGCTTTCTTT.